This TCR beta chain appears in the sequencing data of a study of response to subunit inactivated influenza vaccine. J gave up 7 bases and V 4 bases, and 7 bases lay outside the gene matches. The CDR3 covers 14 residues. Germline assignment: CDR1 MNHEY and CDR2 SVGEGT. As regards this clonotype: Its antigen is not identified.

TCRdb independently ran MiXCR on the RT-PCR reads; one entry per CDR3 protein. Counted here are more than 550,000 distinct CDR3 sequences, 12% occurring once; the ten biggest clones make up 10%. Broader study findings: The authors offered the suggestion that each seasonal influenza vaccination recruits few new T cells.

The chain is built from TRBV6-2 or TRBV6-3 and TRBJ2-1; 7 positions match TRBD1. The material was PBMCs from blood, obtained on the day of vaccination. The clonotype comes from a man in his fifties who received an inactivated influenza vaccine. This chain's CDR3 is CASSSFGTVNEQFF. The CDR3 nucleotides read TGTGCCAGCAGTTCCTTCGGGACAGTTAATGAGCAGTTCTTC.